The 25 T cell receptor beta chains below all came from one sample that was sequenced in a study of blood T cell repertoires in COVID-19. Sequencing was performed with immunoSEQ multiplex PCR; in TCRdb, only in-frame clones are kept and a portion is missing. The table shows about 150,000 clones, with 84% occurring only once. Sequenced sample: peripheral blood. The receptors were gathered from a human donor in a cohort sampled during active COVID-19.

The V and J genes are TRBV12-5 and TRBJ1-5; TRBD1 matches at 10 bases. The CDR3 is 18 residues long. The germline CDR1 and CDR2 sequences are LGHNT and FRNRAP. The ends lost 1 base at V and 7 bases at J; junction bases unmatched: 13. CDR3 sequence reads: CASGLEISGTGVWQPQHF. DNA for the CDR3: TGTGCTAGTGGTTTGGAAATCAGCGGGACAGGGGTATGGCAGCCCCAGCATTTT.

The CDR3 sequence: CASTVSGRADNEQFF. The CDR3 coding sequence is TGTGCCAGCACCGTTAGCGGGAGGGCTGACAATGAGCAGTTCTTC. The chain combines TRBV28 with TRBJ2-1; 11 positions match TRBD2. V trimming: 7 bases; J trimming: 5 bases; junction bases outside the gene matches: 7. This CDR3 spans 15 amino acids. The germline V gene encodes CDR1 MDHEN and CDR2 SYDVKM.

V usage is TRBV5-1 and J usage is TRBJ1-1; D might be TRBD1 (5 bases). Trimming removed 0 bases at V and 8 bases at J, with 11 bases between. The CDR3 consists of 13 residues. The germline V gene has CDR1 SGHRS and CDR2 YFSETQ. The CDR3 is CASSLAQTEEAFF. The CDR3 nucleotides are TGCGCCAGCAGCTTGGCCCAGACAGAAGAAGCTTTCTTT.

The V and J genes are TRBV5-1 and TRBJ2-5; tentatively, D is TRBD2 (7 bases). V was clipped by 4 bases and J by 9 bases, with 25 bases between them. Per germline, CDR1 SGHRS and CDR2 YFSETQ. There are 16 residues in the CDR3. The CDR3 here is CASSLLGSGGLWAQYF. Here the CDR3 DNA reads TGCGCCAGCAGCCTCCTGGGGTCGGGGGGCCTATGGGCCCAGTACTTC.

With regard to this clone: Other nucleotide sequences in the sample specify the same CDR3. The J gene is TRBJ2-2, the V gene TRBV18; D is ambiguous. Germline V gene data show CDR1 as KGHSH and CDR2 as LQKENI. The CDR3 length is 13 residues. The germline V and J ends were trimmed by 0 bases and 5 bases, with 4 bases remaining between them. DNA for the CDR3: TGTGCCAGCTCACCACCGCGAACCGGGGAGCTGTTTTTT. It codes for CASSPPRTGELFF.

The J gene is TRBJ2-5, the V gene TRBV5-4, with D unclear. V shed 2 bases and J shed 1 base, with 9 bases lying between them. From germline, CDR1 is SGHNT and CDR2 YYREEE (reference sequence). The CDR3 covers 14 residues. The CDR3 reads CASSFRSVQETQYF. DNA of the CDR3: TGTGCCAGCAGCTTTCGGTCGGTCCAAGAGACCCAGTACTTC.

V is TRBV10-2 and J is TRBJ2-6, with 8 bases identical to TRBD2. J gave up 3 bases and V 8 bases, and 9 bases lay outside the gene matches. Germline V CDR1 and CDR2: WSHSY, SAAADI. The CDR3 covers 16 residues. CDR3 residues: CASRDTAGVGANVLTF. For the CDR3, the DNA is TGCGCCAGCCGAGACACAGCGGGAGTTGGGGCCAACGTCCTGACTTTC.

In this sample, this clone turned up once. This chain connects TRBV11-3 to TRBJ2-7; D gene unclear. The CDR3 covers 15 residues. Germline V lookup: CDR1 SGHNT, CDR2 YENEEA. V lost 4 bases and J 2 bases, leaving 15 bases between the germline ends. The chain's CDR3 is CASSSPETKTYEQYF. The CDR3 DNA reads as TGTGCCAGCAGCTCACCAGAAACCAAAACCTACGAGCAGTACTTC. Filled out from reference TRBV11-3 and TRBJ2-7, the complete variable domain reads EAGVVQSPRYKIIEKKQPVAFWCNPISGHNTLYWYLQNLGQGPELLIRYENEEAVDDSQLPKDRFSAERLKGVDSTLKIQPAELGDSAVYLCASSSPETKTYEQYFGPGTRLTVT.

The chain is built from TRBV12-3 or TRBV12-4 and TRBJ2-5; D remains unclear. V was clipped by 3 bases and J by 7 bases, with 12 bases between them. This CDR3 spans 13 amino acids. CDR3 sequence (DNA): TGTGCCAGCAGTTTTGGGCAGGTTGCGACCCAGTACTTC. Translated: CASSFGQVATQYF.

V and J are TRBV3-1 (or the pseudogene TRBV3-2) and TRBJ1-2; D perhaps matches TRBD1 (6 bases). V was clipped by 4 bases and J by 4 bases, with 16 bases between them. From germline, CDR1 is LGHDT and CDR2 YNNKEL (reference sequence). There are 15 residues in the CDR3. CDR3 sequence reads: CASSPRDKGFYGYTF. CDR3 bases: TGTGCCAGCAGCCCCCGGGACAAGGGATTCTATGGCTACACCTTC.

The chain links TRBV5-1 to TRBJ1-1, with TRBD1 matching over 9 bases. The CDR3 runs to 15 residues. The V segment lost 4 bases and the J segment 1 base; nucleotides outside the gene matches: 5. The V gene's germline CDR1 is SGHRS and CDR2 YFSETQ. The chain's CDR3 is CASSMRDRANTEAFF. As DNA, the CDR3 is TGCGCCAGCAGCATGAGGGACAGGGCGAACACTGAAGCTTTCTTT.

The V and J genes are TRBV5-8 and TRBJ1-6, with D perhaps matching TRBD1 (6 bases). Germline V lookup: CDR1 SGHTS, CDR2 YDEGEE. V was cut by 1 base and J by 6 bases, with 17 bases left in between. The CDR3 sequence is 17 residues long. The CDR3 loop reads CASSLQWGRPTNSPLHF. CDR3 nucleotides: TGTGCCAGCAGCTTGCAGTGGGGGCGTCCTACTAATTCACCCCTCCACTTT. Combining the CDR3 with reference TRBV5-8 and TRBJ1-6 gives the whole variable domain EAGVTQSPTHLIKTRGQQATLRCSPISGHTSVYWYQQALGLGLQFLLWYDEGEERNRGNFPPRFSGRQFPNYSSELNVNALELEDSALYLCASSLQWGRPTNSPLHFGNGTRLTVT.

V gene TRBV7-9 combines with J gene TRBJ2-7, with 7 bases fitting TRBD1. V shed 6 bases and J 1 base; nucleotides not matched to a gene: 9. This CDR3 region has 15 residues. Germline V gives CDR1 SEHNR, CDR2 FQNEAQ (reference sequence). The CDR3 protein is CASRPWGTASYEQYF. Written as DNA, the CDR3 is TGTGCCAGCAGGCCCTGGGGGACAGCTTCCTACGAGCAGTACTTC.

This clone showed up just once. The J gene is TRBJ1-1, the V gene TRBV28; D possibly corresponds to TRBD1 (6 bases). CDR1 MDHEN and CDR2 SYDVKM come from the germline V gene. There are 14 residues in the CDR3. Deletions cut 5 bases from V and 5 bases from J, with 15 bases between. CDR3 in DNA: TGTGCCAGCAGTCCCCCGCGTAGGGGGACTGAAGCTTTCTTT. Amino acid sequence: CASSPPRRGTEAFF.

This chain links TRBV4-1 with TRBJ2-2; D perhaps matches TRBD1 (6 bases). Looked up from germline, CDR1 is MGHRA and CDR2 is YSYEKL. V lost 1 base and J lost 2, with 8 bases in between. The CDR3 sequence is 15 residues long. The CDR3 nucleotides are TGCGCCAGCAGCCAAGTACAGGGCAACACCGGGGAGCTGTTTTTT. Translation: CASSQVQGNTGELFF.

The CDR3 loop reads CASSQDRGNTDTQYF. The CDR3 bases are TGCGCCAGCAGCCAAGATCGGGGTAACACAGATACGCAGTATTTT. The genes are TRBV4-3 and TRBJ2-3, with D possibly being TRBD2 (5 bases). Per germline, CDR1 LGHNA and CDR2 YSLEER. V was clipped by 0 bases and J by 2 bases, with 9 bases between them. CDR3 length: 15 amino acids.

The chain uses TRBV3-1 (or the pseudogene TRBV3-2) and TRBJ1-2; D remains unclear. Per the germline V gene, CDR1 is LGHDT and CDR2 is YNNKEL (reference sequence). Trimming removed 2 bases at V and 2 bases at J, with 9 bases between. This CDR3 has 14 amino acids. The DNA for the CDR3 is TGTGCCAGCAGCCAAAAGCCACGGAACTATGGCTACACCTTC. It specifies CASSQKPRNYGYTF.

This chain uses TRBV11-3 with TRBJ2-1, with TRBD2 identical over 7 bases. CDR3 length: 16 residues. Germline V gives CDR1 SGHNT, CDR2 YENEEA. After removal of 2 bases from V and 5 bases from J, the junction contained 9 bases not matched to a gene. CDR3: CASSLFGGSINNEQFF. Here the CDR3 DNA reads TGTGCCAGCAGCTTATTTGGCGGGAGTATAAACAATGAGCAGTTCTTC.

The rearrangement uses TRBV5-5 and TRBJ1-1, with D perhaps TRBD1 (6 bases). V lost 0 bases and J lost 11, with 14 bases in between. The CDR3 has 13 amino acids. Germline-derived CDR1 and CDR2 are SGHKS and YYEKEE (reference sequence). CDR3 in DNA: TGTGCCAGCAGCTTGGTAGTGCGGGGGCATGCTTTCTTT. This translates into CASSLVVRGHAFF.

The genes are TRBV11-2 and TRBJ1-5; no reliable D call. V dropped 0 bases and J dropped 7 bases, with 7 bases sitting between them. The length of the CDR3 is 13 residues. The germline CDR1 and CDR2 sequences are SGHAT and FQNNGV. CDR3 sequence (DNA): TGTGCCAGCAGCTTAGATAGAGAACAGCCCCAGCATTTT. Amino acids: CASSLDREQPQHF.

This chain joins TRBV6-5 and TRBJ1-5; maybe TRBD1 (6 bases). The CDR3 runs 15 residues. The V end lost 5 bases, the J end lost 2 bases, and 13 bases lay between the germline ends. Germline-derived CDR1 and CDR2 are MNHEY and SVGAGI. This CDR3 is CASSQNRVGNQPQHF. CDR3 nucleotide sequence: TGTGCCAGCAGTCAGAACAGGGTTGGCAATCAGCCCCAGCATTTT.

This chain links TRBV3-1 (or the pseudogene TRBV3-2) with TRBJ2-1; tentatively, D is TRBD2 (5 bases). Germline V lookup: CDR1 LGHDT, CDR2 YNNKEL (reference sequence). Trimming took 4 bases from V and 8 from J, leaving 9 bases between them. The CDR3 sequence is 12 residues long. CDR3 coding DNA: TGTGCCAGCAGCCCCTGGGGAGATGAGCAGTTCTTC. It is translated as CASSPWGDEQFF.

The chain carries TRBV4-2 and TRBJ2-4; D gene unclear. Looked up from germline, CDR1 is LGHNA and CDR2 is YNFKEQ. V lost 0 bases, J lost 4 bases, and 22 bases lay in between. The CDR3 sequence is 19 residues long. The CDR3 sequence is CASSQEFFGLEAAKNIQYF. The CDR3 nucleotides are TGTGCCAGCAGCCAAGAATTTTTCGGTCTAGAAGCAGCAAAAAACATTCAGTACTTC.

The V call is TRBV11-3, the J call TRBJ1-3; 7 bases fit TRBD1. The J segment lost 1 base and the V segment lost 8 bases, leaving 5 bases of the junction unmatched. The CDR3 covers 14 residues. Germline values: CDR1 SGHNT, CDR2 YENEEA. In DNA form, the CDR3 reads TGTGCCAGCGACAGGGAGGCGTCTGGAAACACCATATATTTT. This gives the protein CASDREASGNTIYF.

The V call is TRBV5-4, the J call TRBJ1-1, with 7 bases that match TRBD1. V lost 4 bases, J lost 6 bases, and 6 bases stayed unmatched. CDR1 is SGHNT and CDR2 is YYREEE in the germline V gene (reference sequence). The CDR3 has 13 residues. Written as DNA, the CDR3 is TGTGCCAGCAGCAGCCGACAGGGCGCTGAAGCTTTCTTT. Amino acid sequence: CASSSRQGAEAFF. The whole variable domain, remainder taken from reference TRBV5-4 and TRBJ1-1, is ETGVTQSPTHLIKTRGQQVTLRCSSQSGHNTVSWYQQALGQGPQFIFQYYREEENGRGNFPPRFSGLQFPNYSSELNVNALELDDSALYLCASSSRQGAEAFFGQGTRLTVV.